The clone carrying this T cell receptor beta chain was recorded at least ten times. The target antigen is unknown. This sample was taken from a study of CD8 T cells in ankylosing spondylitis. Study-wide results and limits: In ankylosing spondylitis patients, matched synovial fluid reportedly showed significant enrichment of disease-linked clones.

TCRdb reanalysed the 5' RACE reads using MiXCR and keeps one entry per CDR3 protein. The table includes some 180,000 distinct CDR3 sequences, 15% to 20% detected once. Sequencing input: blood, either unsorted or a sorted T cell fraction (not recorded which). The sequence was obtained from a male donor between 10 and 30 years old with ankylosing spondylitis or in good health (not recorded which).

The CDR3 protein is CSVQGLAPYNEQFF. In DNA, the CDR3 is TGCAGCGTACAGGGGCTAGCCCCTTACAATGAGCAGTTCTTC. The chain couples TRBV29-1 to TRBJ2-1; TRBD1 matches 7 bases. From germline, CDR1 is SQVTM and CDR2 ANQGSEA. V was clipped by 6 bases and J by 4 bases; unmatched bases: 9. The CDR3 totals 14 residues.